This T cell receptor (beta chain) was retrieved from a study of cytotoxic CD8 clonotypes in ibrutinib-treated CLL (dated by TCRdb to about 2021). Some background on the complete study: In this cohort, about 15 patients were treatment-naive and roughly ten were relapsed/refractory, while some 18 had unmutated IGHV. Cryopreserved peripheral blood mononuclear cells were collected at three points: before therapy, at response, and at either sustained remission or disease progression. Response samples were taken after a median of approximately a year on treatment, ranging from about 6 to 40 months. Longitudinal samples were available for about 30% of the roughly 86 trial participants. Responses were partial in approximately 24 patients and complete in 2; after median 68 months follow-up, around 15 stayed in remission and roughly twelve progressed. On average, each sample had some 260,000 productive templates and approximately 89,000 productive rearrangements.

The goal of deep resolution MiSeq sequencing was a depth between 1 in 1 million and 1 in 200,000 T cells, and coverage averaged 10x per clonotype. The immunoSEQ hsTCRB Kit was used to generate the TCR beta libraries. Regarding the original processing steps: Data were analyzed with ImmunoSEQ Data Assistant and ImmunoSEQ Analyzer, with V, D and J genes assigned per IMGT definitions. Clonality, which ranges from 0 to 1, was calculated by subtracting the normalized Shannon entropy of productive rearrangement frequencies from one. Only overrepresented clonotypes making up at least 0.05% of the repertoire of each patient were included in the public clonotype analysis. Approximately 14 age-matched healthy donor repertoires from immuneACCESS served as clonality controls. The immuneACCESS repertoire file appears here via TCRdb, limited to in-frame rearrangements. These files lack a portion of the clones; in checked studies, under half of the deficit traces to unresolved V genes, and the cause of the others is not known. That table supplies the V and J calls and clone size; D and trimming were determined from the DNA. This sample comprises approximately 84,000 clones, 85% to 90% of them detected only once. Roughly 5% of the sample lies in the top ten.

For TCR beta library preparation, about 2 micrograms of genomic DNA was extracted from cryopreserved PBMCs. High-throughput TCR beta sequencing was performed on longitudinal blood samples from CLL patients receiving ibrutinib monotherapy. Patients were enrolled in a phase 2 open-label single-center ibrutinib monotherapy trial. As concerns this clone: Its cognate antigen has yet to be identified. Per-base quality was not reported, and no clone a single base away is much larger than it.

CDR1 and CDR2 were assigned from the germline V gene as SGDLS and YYNGEE. The CDR3 measures 15 amino acids from cysteine to phenylalanine. CDR3 DNA only is kept here, 45 bases in frame from base 1. V and J lose 3 bases and 0 bases, and a span of 9 bases separates them. Here is what the overall study found, with its caveats: At ibrutinib response clonality went up, during sustained remission it held steady, and at progression it dropped back toward baseline. Baseline clonality exceeded that of age-matched healthy donors and correlated strongly with circulating CD8+ T-cell counts. Sampling times were not matched between patients in sustained remission and patients whose disease was progressing, and lymph node repertoires were not examined. Public clonotypes were found to be uncommon and were observed to contract or remain stable during treatment; the increase in clonality was shown to reflect expansion of private clonotypes at ibrutinib response.

The chain was built from TRBV9 and TRBJ1-4, with an unclear D gene assignment. The specimen was PBMCs, collected before ibrutinib treatment. The receptor was derived from a human donor with chronic lymphocytic leukemia. CDR3 reads: CASSGRESTNEKLFF. In nucleotides, the sequence is TGTGCCAGCAGCGGTAGGGAGTCAACTAATGAAAAACTGTTTTTT.